This T cell receptor (beta chain) comes out of a study of monozygotic twins with inflammatory bowel disease. TCRdb reprocessed the 5' RACE reads, with one entry per CDR3 protein and no DNA. The sample has around 230,000 distinct CDR3 sequences, and its top ten clones hold less than 2%. Germline CDR1 and CDR2: KGHSH and LQKENI. CDR3 length equals 16 residues. The TCR was taken from a human donor with ulcerative colitis or Crohn's disease, or a healthy co-twin of an affected twin (not recorded which). The chain combines TRBV18 with TRBJ1-5. What was sequenced was blood. The CDR3 sequence is CASSPFEGDSNQPQHF.